One TCR beta chain is described in this entry. The target antigen is unknown. These data come from a study of T cells in localized non-small cell lung cancer. V lost 2 bases and J lost 12; bases outside the gene matches: 7. Germline CDR1 is MNHNS and CDR2 is SASEGT. The CDR3 totals 13 residues. Study-wide results and caveats: The study sequenced only one region of the tumor. As a result, intratumor heterogeneity could not be excluded and remains possible. Detection in adjacent lung was observed for a median approximately 53 of the top 100 tumor clones. Measurement of T cell clonality placed uninvolved adjacent lung highest, above the level in tumor. Elevated blood T cell density was associated with longer overall survival.

Sequencing used immunoSEQ multiplex PCR; TCRdb keeps in-frame clones, though not all of them. This table has 30,000 to 45,000 clones, just over 90% appearing once. The genes are TRBV6-1 and TRBJ2-7; 10 nucleotides line up with TRBD1. The TCR was taken from a female donor older than 55 with stage I lung adenocarcinoma. Sequencing used peripheral blood, obtained before any cancer treatment. The CDR3 bases are TGTGCCAGCAGTGAACCCGGGACAGGGGTAGCGTACTTC. Translated, it gives CASSEPGTGVAYF.